This entry describes one TCR beta chain. From the RT-PCR reads, TCRdb called clonotypes with MiXCR, one entry per CDR3 protein. The table lists roughly 540,000 distinct CDR3 sequences, around 25% of them singletons. These data are taken from a study of response to subunit inactivated influenza vaccine. Trimming took 6 bases from V and 5 from J; bases not matched to a gene: 6. The CDR3 runs 12 residues. Germline CDR1 and CDR2: DFQATT and SNEGSKA (reference sequence). These same records also appear under a second study, on T cells expressing NK-cell markers. As that report states: Template switching by 5'RACE with UMIs generated the TCR beta cDNA. It was sorted CD3+CD56-NKG2C+, CD3+CD56+NKG2C- and CD3+CD56+NKG2C+ T cells that provided the TCR beta repertoires. Seven sequenced donors out of eight were HCMV-seropositive, one seronegative. Top CD8+ clonotypes included the dominant CD3+CD56+NKG2C+ clonotypes in several donors. There were a handful of donors in whom these clonotypes also led the CD3+CD56-NKG2C+ fraction.

This receptor was taken from a man in his fifties or sixties who received an inactivated influenza vaccine. This rearrangement joins TRBV20-1 to TRBJ2-5; 7 bases fit TRBD1. This specimen was CD4+ T cells sorted from PBMCs, taken 11 to 12 days after vaccination. The CDR3 region has the DNA TGCAGTGCCTACAGGGGTGGGGAGACCCAGTACTTC. Protein sequence: CSAYRGGETQYF.